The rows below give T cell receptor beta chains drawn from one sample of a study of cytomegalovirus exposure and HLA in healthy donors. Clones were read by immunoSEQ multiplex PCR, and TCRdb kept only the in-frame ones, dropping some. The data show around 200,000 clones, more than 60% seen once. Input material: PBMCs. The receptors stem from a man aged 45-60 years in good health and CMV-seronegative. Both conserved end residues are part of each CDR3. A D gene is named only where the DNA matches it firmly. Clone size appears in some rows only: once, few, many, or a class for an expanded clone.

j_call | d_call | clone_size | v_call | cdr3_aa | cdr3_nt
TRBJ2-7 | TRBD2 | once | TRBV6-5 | CASSRTSGSYEQYF | TGTGCCAGCAGCCGGACTAGCGGGTCCTACGAGCAGTACTTC
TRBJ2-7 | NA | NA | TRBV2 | CASSETGRGEYF | TGTGCCAGCAGTGAGACGGGCAGGGGAGAGTACTTC
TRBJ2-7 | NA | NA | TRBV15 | CATSRDPQGTYEQYF | TGTGCCACCAGCAGAGATCCCCAGGGTACCTACGAGCAGTACTTC
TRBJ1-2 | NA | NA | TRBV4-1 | CASSQGGTGGGYTF | TGCGCCAGCAGCCAAGGTGGAACAGGCGGCGGCTACACCTTC
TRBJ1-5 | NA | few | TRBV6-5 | CASSPQRGNQPQHF | TGTGCCAGCAGCCCTCAGCGGGGCAATCAGCCCCAGCATTTT
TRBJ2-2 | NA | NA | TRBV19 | CASSITWGELFF | TGTGCCAGTAGTATAACTTGGGGGGAGCTGTTTTTT
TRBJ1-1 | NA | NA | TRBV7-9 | CASSVPGGVASTEAFF | TGTGCCAGCAGCGTCCCGGGGGGGGTTGCTTCCACTGAAGCTTTCTTT
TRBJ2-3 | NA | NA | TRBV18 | CASSPSPAASTDTQYF | TGTGCCAGCTCACCAAGTCCGGCGGCTAGCACAGATACGCAGTATTTT
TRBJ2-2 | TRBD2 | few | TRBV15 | CATSRLTSYTGELFF | TGTGCCACCAGCAGACTGACTAGCTACACCGGGGAGCTGTTTTTT
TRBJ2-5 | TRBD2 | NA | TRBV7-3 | CASSLGGRGETQYF | TGTGCCAGCAGCTTAGGCGGGAGGGGGGAGACCCAGTACTTC